The 25 T cell receptor beta chains presented below share a single source sample, sequenced in a study of T-cell memory formation after mild COVID-19. TCRdb passed the 5' RACE reads through MiXCR, listing each CDR3 protein once. The table lists 29,000 or so distinct CDR3 sequences, 12% of them singletons. Sequenced sample: PBMCs or a T cell subset sorted from them (not recorded which). Receptors originate from an adult woman who had mild COVID-19 (a few samples of this study predate the infection). Cell type and time point are not known.

This clonotype was recorded at least ten times. V gene TRBV30 combines with J gene TRBJ1-5, with a tentative D call TRBD1 (5 bases). Deletions cut 5 bases from V and 2 bases from J, with 10 bases between. Germline V CDR1 and CDR2: GTSNPN, SVGIG (reference sequence). This CDR3 has 13 amino acids. DNA of the CDR3: TGTGCCTGGCAGGGTGGGGGCAATCAGCCCCAGCATTTT. This translates into CAWQGGGNQPQHF.

This clonotype has a count of ten or more. This chain links TRBV7-9 with TRBJ2-2; 7 nucleotides match TRBD2. Unmatched junction bases numbered 13, after V lost 5 bases and J lost 7 bases. Germline V gene lookup returns CDR1 SEHNR and CDR2 FQNEAQ (reference sequence). There are 16 residues in the CDR3. Here the CDR3 reads CASSQVKREKIGELFF. The DNA of the CDR3 is TGTGCCAGCAGCCAAGTGAAGCGGGAAAAGATCGGGGAGCTGTTTTTT.

Only one count was recorded for this clonotype. J is TRBJ2-7 and V is TRBV7-9, with D tentatively TRBD2 (5 bases). CDR3 size: 13 residues. From germline, CDR1 is SEHNR and CDR2 FQNEAQ (reference sequence). V gave up 5 bases and J gave up 4 bases, with 12 bases separating them. CDR3 nucleotide sequence: TGTGCCAGCAGCCCTTGGACTGGATACGAGCAGTACTTC. It encodes CASSPWTGYEQYF.

By frequency in the sample, this clonotype is hyperexpanded (1% or more). This chain uses TRBV5-1 with TRBJ2-1; 11 bases align to TRBD2. The V and J ends lost 0 bases and 4 bases, in that order; junction bases with no gene match: 6. In germline, CDR1 is SGHRS, CDR2 YFSETQ. The CDR3 is made up of 17 amino acids. The CDR3 spells CASSLAPLAGGYNEQFF. In nucleotides, the CDR3 is TGCGCCAGCAGCTTGGCCCCCCTAGCGGGGGGTTACAATGAGCAGTTCTTC. Drawing the rest from reference TRBV5-1 and TRBJ2-1, the complete variable domain is KAGVTQTPRYLIKTRGQQVTLSCSPISGHRSVSWYQQTPGQGLQFLFEYFSETQRNKGNFPGRFSGRQFSNSRSEMNVSTLELGDSALYLCASSLAPLAGGYNEQFFGPGTRLTVL.

This clonotype was seen at least ten times. V and J are TRBV27 and TRBJ1-1, with no clear D. Per the germline V gene, CDR1 is MNHEY and CDR2 is SMNVEV (reference sequence). V was clipped by 1 base and J by 5 bases, with 8 bases between them. The CDR3 sequence is 13 residues long. Here the CDR3 reads CASSLYERTEAFF. As DNA, the CDR3 is TGTGCCAGCAGTTTATATGAAAGGACTGAAGCTTTCTTT.

This clonotype was recorded many times. V gene TRBV7-2 combines with J gene TRBJ2-7, with 10 nucleotides matching TRBD2. J lost 3 bases, V lost 2 bases, and 7 bases had no gene match. Germline V gives CDR1 SGHTA, CDR2 FQGNSA. The CDR3 consists of 16 residues. CDR3 DNA sequence: TGTGCCAGCAGCTTAATTATTGCTAGCGGGAGCTACGAGCAGTACTTC. This sequence encodes CASSLIIASGSYEQYF.

This clonotype turned up a few times. The rearrangement joins TRBV7-8 to TRBJ1-6; D perhaps matches TRBD1 (5 bases). V gave up 5 bases and J gave up 3 bases, with 11 bases separating them. Germline V gene sequence: CDR1 SGHVS, CDR2 FQNEAQ. This CDR3 comprises 15 residues. CDR3 in amino acids: CASSESRDYNSPLHF. In nucleotides, the CDR3 is TGTGCCAGCAGCGAGTCCAGGGACTATAATTCACCCCTCCACTTT. Full variable domain (rest looked up from reference TRBV7-8 and TRBJ1-6): GAGVSQSPRYKVAKRGQDVALRCDPISGHVSLFWYQQALGQGPEFLTYFQNEAQLDKSGLPSDRFFAERPEGSVSTLKIQRTQQEDSAVYLCASSESRDYNSPLHFGNGTRLTVT.

The CDR3 loop reads CSGLAPRQGVSETQYF. DNA for the CDR3: TGCAGCGGTTTAGCCCCGAGACAGGGTGTTTCGGAGACCCAGTACTTC. The V gene is TRBV29-1, the J gene TRBJ2-5; 7 nucleotides agree with TRBD1. This CDR3 spans 16 amino acids. V gave up 7 bases and J gave up 5 bases; unmatched junction bases: 19. CDR1 is SQVTM and CDR2 is ANQGSEA in the germline V gene.

This clonotype was picked up many times. The CDR3 loop reads CASSRTRQETQYF. The CDR3 DNA sequence: TGTGCCAGCAGCCGGACTAGACAAGAGACCCAGTACTTC. This chain connects TRBV7-9 to TRBJ2-5, with TRBD2 matching over 7 bases. J was trimmed by 2 bases and V by 5 bases; bases with no gene match: 2. The length of the CDR3 is 13 residues. From germline, CDR1 is SEHNR and CDR2 FQNEAQ (reference sequence).

There are many counts of this clonotype. The chain is built from TRBV6-6 and TRBJ1-5; unclear D gene. V was clipped by 6 bases and J by 7 bases, with 19 bases between them. Germline-derived CDR1 and CDR2 are MNHNY and SVGAGI (reference sequence). The CDR3 runs to 15 residues. As DNA, the CDR3 is TGTGCCAGCAGAAAAAACTGGAGGGATGGACAGCCCCAGCATTTT. This gives the protein CASRKNWRDGQPQHF.

Ten or more counts support this clonotype. The CDR3 protein is CASRGSDLGPGELFF. As DNA, the CDR3 is TGTGCCAGTAGAGGGTCGGACCTAGGGCCCGGGGAGCTGTTTTTT. V gene TRBV19 combines with J gene TRBJ2-2; D not certain. Germline V lookup: CDR1 LNHDA, CDR2 SQIVND (reference sequence). The CDR3 runs to 15 residues. Trimming shortened V by 6 bases and J by 6 bases, and 17 bases separated the two germline ends.

This clonotype is classed as medium-sized. The CDR3 sequence is CASSSGLADRTGELFF. CDR3 bases: TGTGCCAGCAGCTCCGGACTAGCGGACAGGACCGGGGAGCTGTTTTTT. The V gene is TRBV7-8, the J gene TRBJ2-2; 10 bases map to TRBD2. The CDR3 loop spans 16 amino acids. The J segment lost 5 bases and the V segment lost 4 bases, leaving 7 bases of the junction unmatched. Germline CDR1 SGHVS, CDR2 FQNEAQ.

The chain joins TRBV10-2 to TRBJ2-7, with D tentatively TRBD2 (7 bases). Trimming took 9 bases from V and 4 from J, leaving 10 bases between them. This CDR3 spans 11 amino acids. Germline V gene sequence: CDR1 WSHSY, CDR2 SAAADI. The CDR3, as DNA: TGCGCCAGTGAGGGGGGGTACGAGCAGTACTTC. Translation: CASEGGYEQYF.

The chain uses TRBV24-1 and TRBJ2-1; tentatively, D is TRBD1 (6 bases). The CDR3 spans 16 residues. V lost 5 bases and J 7 bases, leaving 20 bases between the germline ends. Germline values: CDR1 KGHDR, CDR2 SFDVKD. The CDR3 here is CATSGPTGLERNEQFF. The CDR3 coding sequence is TGTGCCACCAGTGGGCCTACAGGGTTGGAGCGGAATGAGCAGTTCTTC.

By share of the sample, this clonotype is medium-sized. V and J are TRBV19 and TRBJ2-7; 11 bases are shared with TRBD1. This CDR3 spans 15 amino acids. The ends lost 6 bases at V and 5 bases at J; junction bases unmatched: 9. In germline, CDR1 is LNHDA, CDR2 SQIVND (reference sequence). CDR3 coding DNA: TGTGCCAGTAGCGCTCCGGGACAGGGGGTGCACGAGCAGTACTTC. Protein product: CASSAPGQGVHEQYF. The full variable domain, its missing parts supplied by reference TRBV19 and TRBJ2-7, is DGGITQSPKYLFRKEGQNVTLSCEQNLNHDAMYWYRQDPGQGLRLIYYSQIVNDFQKGDIAEGYSVSREKKESFPLTVTSAQKNPTAFYLCASSAPGQGVHEQYFGPGTRLTVT.

In its sample, this clonotype was seen many times. The chain is built from TRBV7-9 and TRBJ2-3; D is possibly TRBD1 (5 bases). V dropped 5 bases and J dropped 3 bases, with 12 bases sitting between them. The CDR3 totals 14 residues. From germline, CDR1 is SEHNR and CDR2 FQNEAQ (reference sequence). CDR3 amino acids: CASSRTLGTDTQYF. The CDR3 DNA reads as TGTGCCAGCAGCCGGACACTGGGTACAGATACGCAGTATTTT.

In its sample, this clonotype was seen many times. This chain uses TRBV20-1 with TRBJ2-3, with 9 bases aligning to TRBD2. CDR1 and CDR2 from the germline V gene are DFQATT and SNEGSKA (reference sequence). The CDR3 is made up of 15 amino acids. V lost 3 bases and J lost 4; bases outside the gene matches: 8. CDR3 loop: CSASPGTSSADTQYF. CDR3 sequence (DNA): TGCAGTGCTAGCCCCGGGACTAGCTCGGCAGATACGCAGTATTTT.

At least ten counts were recorded for this clonotype. The rearrangement links TRBV14 to TRBJ2-1; 9 nucleotides line up with TRBD2. The CDR3 sequence is 20 residues long. Losses at the gene ends were 2 bases for V and 5 bases for J; bases not matched to a gene: 19. Looked up from germline, CDR1 is SGHDN and CDR2 is FVKESK. CDR3 in amino acids: CASSQFQGVAGARSHNEQFF. CDR3 DNA sequence: TGTGCCAGCAGCCAATTCCAGGGGGTAGCGGGGGCCCGATCTCACAATGAGCAGTTCTTC.

This clonotype came up many times. The rearrangement uses TRBV11-2 and TRBJ2-5, with D maybe TRBD2 (5 bases). Trimming pared 2 bases from V and 0 bases from J, leaving 10 bases between. This CDR3 contains 15 residues. Germline CDR1 SGHAT, CDR2 FQNNGV. The CDR3 sequence is CASSLIGEYQETQYF. The CDR3 DNA sequence: TGTGCCAGCAGCTTAATTGGGGAGTACCAAGAGACCCAGTACTTC.

This clonotype was counted ten times or more. The gene calls are TRBV20-1 and TRBJ2-3; tentative D call: TRBD1 (6 bases). The CDR3 extends over 14 amino acids. V lost 3 bases to trimming and J lost 6 bases, with 16 bases between them. Germline V gives CDR1 DFQATT, CDR2 SNEGSKA (reference sequence). CDR3 bases: TGCAGTGCTAGTTATCACAGGGCTGGTGATACGCAGTATTTT. It yields the protein CSASYHRAGDTQYF.

This clonotype occurred many times. The rearrangement uses TRBV27 and TRBJ1-1, with D uncertain. The CDR3 has 13 residues. Germline V gives CDR1 MNHEY, CDR2 SMNVEV (reference sequence). V lost 3 bases and J 5 bases, leaving 10 bases between the germline ends. The CDR3 DNA sequence: TGTGCCAGCAGTTTGCGCTCGGTTACTGAAGCTTTCTTT. Its protein is CASSLRSVTEAFF.

There are many counts of this clonotype. The rearrangement links TRBV2 to TRBJ2-1, with 8 bases fitting TRBD2. Germline CDR1 and CDR2: SNHLY and FYNNEI. This CDR3 spans 12 amino acids. The junction had 5 bases not matched to a gene; V was cut back by 8 bases and J by 8 bases. The CDR3 DNA is TGTGCCAGCGTCACGGGAGGGGATGAGCAGTTCTTC. Its translation: CASVTGGDEQFF.

This clonotype appeared many times. The V gene is TRBV29-1, the J gene TRBJ1-2; D is undetermined. The V and J ends lost 3 bases and 6 bases respectively, with 11 bases between them. The CDR3 spans 12 residues. Germline V CDR1 and CDR2: SQVTM, ANQGSEA. This chain's CDR3 is CSVDGVEDGYTF. In DNA, the CDR3 is TGCAGCGTTGATGGGGTAGAGGATGGCTACACCTTC.

This clonotype appeared many times. The V and J genes are TRBV5-6 and TRBJ2-5; 8 bases fit TRBD2. V lost 5 bases and J lost 3; bases outside the gene matches: 9. Germline loops: CDR1 SGHDT, CDR2 YYEEEE. This CDR3 has 15 residues. CDR3 sequence reads: CASSPVAGREETQYF. The CDR3 DNA sequence: TGTGCCAGCAGTCCCGTAGCGGGACGGGAAGAGACCCAGTACTTC.

This clonotype is judged medium-sized (0.01 to 0.1%). The chain combines TRBV29-1 with TRBJ2-7, with a possible D match to TRBD2 (6 bases). CDR1 and CDR2 (germline): SQVTM, ANQGSEA. This CDR3 has 16 residues. V lost 8 bases and J 5 bases, leaving 28 bases between the germline ends. As DNA, the CDR3 is TGCAGCCCCACCCGGGACTCACTAAGGGGACTCCACGAGCAGTACTTC. Amino acid sequence: CSPTRDSLRGLHEQYF.